This TCR beta chain was sequenced during a study of T cell repertoires in cytomegalovirus infection. For the study at large: Public TCR beta signatures were indicative of both CMV infection and a matching HLA type.

Looked up from germline, CDR1 is MNHNY and CDR2 is SVGAGI (reference sequence). This CDR3 region has 12 residues. On this clonotype itself: It may be a read error: a sequence one base away is much more abundant.

Via MiXCR, TCRdb re-called the reads, giving one row per CDR3 protein. The sample contains 65,000 to 90,000 distinct CDR3 sequences, approximately 3.7% of which appear only once. This rearrangement joins TRBV6-6 to TRBJ1-5, with D unclear. The TCR comes from a human donor in good health (CMV status not recorded). Some clones in this sample may be carry-over from other donors' samples. The sequenced sample was PBMCs. The CDR3 nucleotides read TGTGCCGGCAGTTTGGGCAATCAGCCCCAGCATTTT. This codes for CAGSLGNQPQHF.